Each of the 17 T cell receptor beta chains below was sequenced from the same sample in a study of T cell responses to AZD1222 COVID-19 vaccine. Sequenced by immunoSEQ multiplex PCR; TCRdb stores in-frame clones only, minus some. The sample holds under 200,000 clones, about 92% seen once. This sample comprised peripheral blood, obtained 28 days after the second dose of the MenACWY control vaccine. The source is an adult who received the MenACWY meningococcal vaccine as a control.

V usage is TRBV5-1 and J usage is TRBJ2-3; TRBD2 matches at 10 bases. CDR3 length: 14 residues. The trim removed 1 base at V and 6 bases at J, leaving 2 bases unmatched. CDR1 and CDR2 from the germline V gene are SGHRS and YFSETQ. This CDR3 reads CASSLQREGDTQYF. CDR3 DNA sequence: TGCGCCAGCAGCTTGCAGCGGGAGGGTGATACGCAGTATTTT.

The CDR3 DNA sequence: TGTGCCAGCAGCCCACCGGGACGGAAGTTTCCACCCCTCCACTTT. It is translated as CASSPPGRKFPPLHF. The chain employs TRBV7-2 and TRBJ1-6, with D perhaps TRBD1 (5 bases). Germline lookup yields CDR1 SGHTA and CDR2 FQGNSA. CDR3 size: 15 residues. Deletions cut 5 bases from V and 11 bases from J, with 19 bases between.

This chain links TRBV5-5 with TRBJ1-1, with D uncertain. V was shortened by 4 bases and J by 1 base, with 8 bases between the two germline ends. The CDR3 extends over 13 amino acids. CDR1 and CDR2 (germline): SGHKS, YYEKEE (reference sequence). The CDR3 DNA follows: TGTGCCAGCAGCCATACACCGAACACTGAAGCTTTCTTT. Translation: CASSHTPNTEAFF.

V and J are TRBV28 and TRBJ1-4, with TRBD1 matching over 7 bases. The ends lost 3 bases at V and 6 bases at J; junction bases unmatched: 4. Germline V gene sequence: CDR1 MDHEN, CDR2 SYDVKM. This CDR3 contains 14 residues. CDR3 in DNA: TGTGCCAGCAGTTTTGGACAGGCGGATGAAAAACTGTTTTTT. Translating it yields CASSFGQADEKLFF.

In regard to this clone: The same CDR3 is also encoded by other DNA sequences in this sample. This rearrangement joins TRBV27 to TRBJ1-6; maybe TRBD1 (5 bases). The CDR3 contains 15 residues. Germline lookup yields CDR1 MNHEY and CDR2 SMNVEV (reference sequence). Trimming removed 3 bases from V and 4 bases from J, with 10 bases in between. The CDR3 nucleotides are TGTGCCAGCAGTTTGGGGGGGTCTTATAATTCACCCCTCCACTTT. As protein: CASSLGGSYNSPLHF.

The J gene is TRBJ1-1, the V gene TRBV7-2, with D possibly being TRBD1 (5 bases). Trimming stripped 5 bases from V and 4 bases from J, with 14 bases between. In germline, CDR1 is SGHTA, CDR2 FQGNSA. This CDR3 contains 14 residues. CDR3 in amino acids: CASSVHQGGTEAFF. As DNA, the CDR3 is TGTGCCAGCAGCGTCCATCAGGGAGGCACTGAAGCTTTCTTT.

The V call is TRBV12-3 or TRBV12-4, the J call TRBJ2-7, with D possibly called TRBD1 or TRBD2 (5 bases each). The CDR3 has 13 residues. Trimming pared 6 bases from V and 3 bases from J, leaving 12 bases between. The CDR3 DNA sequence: TGTGCCAGCAGCTTCGGGACGGGCTACGAGCAGTACTTC. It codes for CASSFGTGYEQYF.

The CDR3 DNA is TGTGCCAGCAGCTCACTGACAGGGGCAACTAATGAAAAACTGTTTTTT. Translating gives CASSSLTGATNEKLFF. The V and J genes are TRBV9 and TRBJ1-4; TRBD1 matches 8 bases. J lost 0 bases, V lost 4 bases, and 5 bases had no gene match. From germline, CDR1 is SGDLS and CDR2 YYNGEE. This CDR3 has 16 residues.

The CDR3 sequence: CASTEGGRGWQETQYF. For the CDR3, the DNA is TGTGCCAGCACCGAAGGAGGTAGGGGATGGCAAGAGACCCAGTACTTC. The chain uses TRBV2 and TRBJ2-5; possibly TRBD1 or TRBD2 for D (5 bases each). V lost 7 bases, J lost 2 bases, and 20 bases lay in between. The length of the CDR3 is 16 residues. CDR1 is SNHLY, CDR2 FYNNEI, per germline.

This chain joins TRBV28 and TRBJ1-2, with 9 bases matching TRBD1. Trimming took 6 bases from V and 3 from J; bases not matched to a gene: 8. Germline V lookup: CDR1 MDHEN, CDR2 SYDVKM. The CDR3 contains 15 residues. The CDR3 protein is CASSALGTGYYGYTF. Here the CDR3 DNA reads TGTGCCAGCAGCGCCCTCGGGACAGGGTACTATGGCTACACCTTC.

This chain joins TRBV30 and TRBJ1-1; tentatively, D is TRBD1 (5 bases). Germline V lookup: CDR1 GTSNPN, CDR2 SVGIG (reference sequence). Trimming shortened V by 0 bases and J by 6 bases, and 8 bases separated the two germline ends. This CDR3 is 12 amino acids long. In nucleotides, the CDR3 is TGTGCCTGGAGTGTACCGGGGCCTGAAGCTTTCTTT. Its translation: CAWSVPGPEAFF.

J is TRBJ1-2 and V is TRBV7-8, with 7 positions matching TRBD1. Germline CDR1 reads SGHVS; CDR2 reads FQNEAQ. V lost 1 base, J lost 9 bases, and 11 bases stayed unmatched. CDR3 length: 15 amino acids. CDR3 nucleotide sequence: TGTGCCAGCAGCTTAGACTTCAGGGGGGCGGGTAGCTACACCTTC. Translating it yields CASSLDFRGAGSYTF. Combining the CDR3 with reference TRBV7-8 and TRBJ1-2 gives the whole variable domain GAGVSQSPRYKVAKRGQDVALRCDPISGHVSLFWYQQALGQGPEFLTYFQNEAQLDKSGLPSDRFFAERPEGSVSTLKIQRTQQEDSAVYLCASSLDFRGAGSYTFGSGTRLTVV.

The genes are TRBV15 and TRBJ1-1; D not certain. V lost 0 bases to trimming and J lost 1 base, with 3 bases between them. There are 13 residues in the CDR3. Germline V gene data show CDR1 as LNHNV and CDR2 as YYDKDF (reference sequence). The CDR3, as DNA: TGTGCCACCAGCAGAGAGAGGAACACTGAAGCTTTCTTT. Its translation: CATSRERNTEAFF.

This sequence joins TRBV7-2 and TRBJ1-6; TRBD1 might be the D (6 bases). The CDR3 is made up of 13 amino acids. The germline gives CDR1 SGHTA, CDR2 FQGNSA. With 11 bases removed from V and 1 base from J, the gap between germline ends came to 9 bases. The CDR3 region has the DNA TGTGCCTCAGGGGTGTCCTATAATTCACCCCTCCACTTT. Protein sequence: CASGVSYNSPLHF.

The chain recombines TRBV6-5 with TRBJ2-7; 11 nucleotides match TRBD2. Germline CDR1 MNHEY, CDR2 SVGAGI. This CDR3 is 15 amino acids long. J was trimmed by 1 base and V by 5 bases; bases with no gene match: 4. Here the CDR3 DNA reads TGTGCCAGCAGTCATAGACTAGCGGGGTCCTACGAGCAGTACTTC. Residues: CASSHRLAGSYEQYF.

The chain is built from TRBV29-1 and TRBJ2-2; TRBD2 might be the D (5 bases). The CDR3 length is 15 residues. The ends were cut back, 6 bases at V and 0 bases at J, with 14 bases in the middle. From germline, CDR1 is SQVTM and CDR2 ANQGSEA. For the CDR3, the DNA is TGCAGCGTGTGGCCCGGACTCGCGAACACCGGGGAGCTGTTTTTT. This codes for CSVWPGLANTGELFF.

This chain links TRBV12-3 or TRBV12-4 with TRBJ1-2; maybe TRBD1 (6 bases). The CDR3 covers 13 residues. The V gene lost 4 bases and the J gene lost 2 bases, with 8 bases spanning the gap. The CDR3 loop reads CASSYQGNYGYTF. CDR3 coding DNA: TGTGCCAGCAGTTACCAGGGGAACTATGGCTACACCTTC.